The text below deals with one TCR beta chain. The conserved phenylalanine or tryptophan is not found at the CDR3 terminus, so this likely reflects a read error. These data originate in a study of tumor-infiltrating lymphocytes in primary liver carcinoma. The investigators made TCR beta cDNA from approximately 510 ng total RNA, using a constant-region primer. Slightly modified ARM-PCR with three nested multiplex PCR rounds yielded TCR beta libraries. Each of the first two PCR rounds ran approximately 11 cycles with TRBV1-TRBV30 forward and C-beta reverse primers. TCRdb re-called the multiplex PCR reads through MiXCR, storing one row per CDR3 protein. The table has 310,000 or so distinct CDR3 sequences, 65% seen once. The V segment lost 2 bases and the J segment 8 bases; nucleotides outside the gene matches: 9. The germline V gene has CDR1 MNHEY and CDR2 SVGAGI. The CDR3 extends over 15 amino acids. Alongside blood RNA obtained from unsorted whole blood, germline DNA was also extracted. Surgery was preceded by the collection of 3.5 to 4.5 milliliters of peripheral blood.

This receptor was identified in a middle-aged man with primary liver carcinoma and hepatitis B virus infection. This sequence joins TRBV6-5 and TRBJ1-2; 9 bases match TRBD1. Sequenced sample: peripheral blood. The CDR3 DNA reads as TGTGCCAGCAGTTACCTGGAACAGGGGGCGAAGGGCTACACCTGC. Amino acids: CASSYLEQGAKGYTC.